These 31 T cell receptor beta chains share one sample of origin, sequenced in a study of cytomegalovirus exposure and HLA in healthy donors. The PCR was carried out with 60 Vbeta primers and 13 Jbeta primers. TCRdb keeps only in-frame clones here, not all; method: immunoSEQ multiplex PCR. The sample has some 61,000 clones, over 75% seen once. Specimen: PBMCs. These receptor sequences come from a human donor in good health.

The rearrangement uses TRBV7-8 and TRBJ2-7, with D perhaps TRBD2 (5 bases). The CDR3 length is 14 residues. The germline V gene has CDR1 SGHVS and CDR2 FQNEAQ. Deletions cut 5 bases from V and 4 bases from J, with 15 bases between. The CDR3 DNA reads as TGTGCCAGCAGCCCGGAACTCTGGAGGTACGAGCAGTACTTC. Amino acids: CASSPELWRYEQYF.

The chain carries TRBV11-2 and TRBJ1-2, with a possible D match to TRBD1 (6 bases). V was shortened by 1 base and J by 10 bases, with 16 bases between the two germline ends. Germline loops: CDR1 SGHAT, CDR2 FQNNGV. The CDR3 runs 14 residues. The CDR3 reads CASSLVAGDFNYTF. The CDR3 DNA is TGTGCCAGCAGCTTAGTTGCAGGGGATTTTAACTACACCTTC.

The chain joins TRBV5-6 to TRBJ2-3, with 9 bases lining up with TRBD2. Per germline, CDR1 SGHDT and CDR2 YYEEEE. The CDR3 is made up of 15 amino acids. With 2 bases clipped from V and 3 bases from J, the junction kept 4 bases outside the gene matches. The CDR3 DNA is TGTGCCAGCAGCTTACGCGGGGGGGCGACAGATACGCAGTATTTT. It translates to CASSLRGGATDTQYF.

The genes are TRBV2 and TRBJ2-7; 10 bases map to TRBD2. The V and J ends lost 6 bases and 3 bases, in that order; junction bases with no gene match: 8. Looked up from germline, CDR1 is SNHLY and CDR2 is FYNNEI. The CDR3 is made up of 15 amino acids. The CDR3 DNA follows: TGTGCCAGCAGCGAGAGGTTAGCGGGGGGCTACGAGCAGTACTTC. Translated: CASSERLAGGYEQYF.

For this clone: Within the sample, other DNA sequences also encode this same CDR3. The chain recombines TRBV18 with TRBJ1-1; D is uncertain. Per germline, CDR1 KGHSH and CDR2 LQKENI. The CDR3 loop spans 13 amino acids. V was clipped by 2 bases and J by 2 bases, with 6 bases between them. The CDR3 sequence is CASSPGRNTEAFF. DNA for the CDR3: TGTGCCAGCTCACCAGGCAGAAACACTGAAGCTTTCTTT.

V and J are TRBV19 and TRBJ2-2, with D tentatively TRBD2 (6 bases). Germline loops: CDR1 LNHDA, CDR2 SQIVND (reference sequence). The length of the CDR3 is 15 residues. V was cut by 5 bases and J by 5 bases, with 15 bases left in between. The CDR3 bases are TGTGCCAGTAGTCCTCCGGCGGGGTGGACCGGGGAGCTGTTTTTT. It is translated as CASSPPAGWTGELFF.

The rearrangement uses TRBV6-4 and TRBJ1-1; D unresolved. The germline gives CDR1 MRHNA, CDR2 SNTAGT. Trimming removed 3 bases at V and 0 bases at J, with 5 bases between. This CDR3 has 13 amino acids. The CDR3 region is CASSEYMNTEAFF. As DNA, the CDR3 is TGTGCCAGCAGTGAGTACATGAACACTGAAGCTTTCTTT.

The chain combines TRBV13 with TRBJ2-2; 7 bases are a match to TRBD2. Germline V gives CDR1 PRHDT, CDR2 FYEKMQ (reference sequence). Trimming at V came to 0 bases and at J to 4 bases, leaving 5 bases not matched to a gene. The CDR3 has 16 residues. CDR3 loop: CASSLGAGVSTGELFF. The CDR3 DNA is TGTGCCAGCAGCTTAGGGGCGGGGGTAAGCACCGGGGAGCTGTTTTTT.

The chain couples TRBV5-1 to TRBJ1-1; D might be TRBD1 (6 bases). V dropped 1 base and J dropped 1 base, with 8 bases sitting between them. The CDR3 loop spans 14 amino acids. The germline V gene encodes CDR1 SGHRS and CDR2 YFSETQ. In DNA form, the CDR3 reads TGCGCCAGCAGCTTGACAGGGCCGAACACTGAAGCTTTCTTT. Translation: CASSLTGPNTEAFF.

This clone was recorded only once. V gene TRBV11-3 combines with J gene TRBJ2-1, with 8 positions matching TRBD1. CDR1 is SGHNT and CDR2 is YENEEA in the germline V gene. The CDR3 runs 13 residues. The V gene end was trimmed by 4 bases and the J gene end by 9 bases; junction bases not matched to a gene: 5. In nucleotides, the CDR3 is TGTGCCAGCAGCTGGGACAGGCGGAGTGAGCAGTTCTTC. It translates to CASSWDRRSEQFF.

CDR3 nucleotide sequence: TGTGCCAGCAGTTTTCGGGGCTCTGGAAACACCATATATTTT. This gives the protein CASSFRGSGNTIYF. V gene TRBV28 combines with J gene TRBJ1-3; D not certain. The germline V gene has CDR1 MDHEN and CDR2 SYDVKM. V lost 3 bases and J lost 0, with 6 bases in between. The CDR3 contains 14 residues.

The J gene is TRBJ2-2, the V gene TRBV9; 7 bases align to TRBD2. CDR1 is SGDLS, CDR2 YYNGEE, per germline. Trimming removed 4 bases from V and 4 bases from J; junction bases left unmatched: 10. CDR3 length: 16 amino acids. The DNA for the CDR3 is TGTGCCAGCAGCTTATCGACTAGCTCAAGCACCGGGGAGCTGTTTTTT. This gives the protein CASSLSTSSSTGELFF.

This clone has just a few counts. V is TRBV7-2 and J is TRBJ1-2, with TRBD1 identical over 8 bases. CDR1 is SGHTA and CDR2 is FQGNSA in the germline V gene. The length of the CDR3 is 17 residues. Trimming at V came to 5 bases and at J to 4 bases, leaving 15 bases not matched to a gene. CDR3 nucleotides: TGTGCCAGCAGCCCGAATGGACAGGGAGGTAGTAGCTATGGCTACACCTTC. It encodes CASSPNGQGGSSYGYTF.

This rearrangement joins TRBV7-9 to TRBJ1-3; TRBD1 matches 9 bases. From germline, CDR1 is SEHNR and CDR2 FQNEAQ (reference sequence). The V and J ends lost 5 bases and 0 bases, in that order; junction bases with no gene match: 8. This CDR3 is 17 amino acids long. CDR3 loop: CASSRTGTGFSGNTIYF. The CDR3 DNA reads TGTGCCAGCAGCCGTACCGGGACAGGGTTCTCTGGAAACACCATATATTTT. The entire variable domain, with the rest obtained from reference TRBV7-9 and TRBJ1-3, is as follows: DTGVSQNPRHKITKRGQNVTFRCDPISEHNRLYWYRQTLGQGPEFLTYFQNEAQLEKSRLLSDRFSAERPKGSFSTLEIQRTEQGDSAMYLCASSRTGTGFSGNTIYFGEGSWLTVV.

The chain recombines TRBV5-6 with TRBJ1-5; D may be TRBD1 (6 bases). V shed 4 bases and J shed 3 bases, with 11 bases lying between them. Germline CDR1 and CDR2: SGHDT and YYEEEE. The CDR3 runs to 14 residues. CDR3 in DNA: TGTGCCAGCAGCAAGGACAGACTCAATCAGCCCCAGCATTTT. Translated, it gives CASSKDRLNQPQHF. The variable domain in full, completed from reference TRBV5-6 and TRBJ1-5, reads DAGVTQSPTHLIKTRGQQVTLRCSPKSGHDTVSWYQQALGQGPQFIFQYYEEEERQRGNFPDRFSGHQFPNYSSELNVNALLLGDSALYLCASSKDRLNQPQHFGDGTRLSIL.

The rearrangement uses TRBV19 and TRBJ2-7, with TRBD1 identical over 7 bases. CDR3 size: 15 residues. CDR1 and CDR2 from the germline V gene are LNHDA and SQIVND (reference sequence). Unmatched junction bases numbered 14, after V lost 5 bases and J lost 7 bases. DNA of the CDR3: TGTGCCAGTAGTCGAAGTGAGACAGGGAATGAGGAGCAGTACTTC. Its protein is CASSRSETGNEEQYF.

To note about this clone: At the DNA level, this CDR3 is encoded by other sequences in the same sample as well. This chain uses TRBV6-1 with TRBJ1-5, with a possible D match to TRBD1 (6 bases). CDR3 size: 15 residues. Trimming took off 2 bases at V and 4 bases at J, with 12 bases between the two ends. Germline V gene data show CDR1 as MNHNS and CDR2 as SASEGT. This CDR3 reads CASSESRGGNQPQHF. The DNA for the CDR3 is TGTGCCAGCAGTGAATCGAGGGGGGGGAATCAGCCCCAGCATTTT.

CDR3 protein: CASSLFGITYNEQFF. CDR3 sequence (DNA): TGTGCCAGCAGCTTGTTCGGGATCACCTACAATGAGCAGTTCTTC. The gene calls are TRBV5-8 and TRBJ2-1, with D possibly being TRBD2 (5 bases). Looked up from germline, CDR1 is SGHTS and CDR2 is YDEGEE. The CDR3 contains 15 residues. Deletions cut 1 base from V and 2 bases from J, with 10 bases between.

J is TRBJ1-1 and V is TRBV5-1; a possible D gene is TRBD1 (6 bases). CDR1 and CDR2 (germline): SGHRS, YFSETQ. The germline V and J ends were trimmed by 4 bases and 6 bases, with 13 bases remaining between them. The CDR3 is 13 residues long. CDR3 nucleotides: TGCGCCAGCAGCCCTGGGACAATTTCTGAAGCTTTCTTT. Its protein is CASSPGTISEAFF.

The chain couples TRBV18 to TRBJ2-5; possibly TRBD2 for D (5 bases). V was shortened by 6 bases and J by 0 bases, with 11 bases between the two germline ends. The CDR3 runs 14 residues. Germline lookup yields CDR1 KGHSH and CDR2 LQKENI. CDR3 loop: CASSQRAYQETQYF. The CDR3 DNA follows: TGTGCCAGCTCTCAGAGGGCCTACCAAGAGACCCAGTACTTC.

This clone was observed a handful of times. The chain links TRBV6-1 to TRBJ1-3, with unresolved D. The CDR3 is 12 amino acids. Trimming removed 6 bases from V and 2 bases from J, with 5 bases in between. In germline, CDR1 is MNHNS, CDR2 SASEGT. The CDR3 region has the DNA TGTGCCAGCAGCGCGGCTGGAAACACCATATATTTT. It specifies CASSAAGNTIYF.

CDR3 in amino acids: CASSGDRSINSPLHF. CDR3 sequence (DNA): TGTGCCAGCAGTGGAGACAGGTCCATTAATTCACCCCTCCACTTT. The chain recombines TRBV2 with TRBJ1-6; weak D call: TRBD1 (6 bases). Per the germline V gene, CDR1 is SNHLY and CDR2 is FYNNEI. The CDR3 covers 15 residues. V lost 4 bases and J lost 6, with 13 bases in between. Filled out from reference TRBV2 and TRBJ1-6, the complete variable domain reads EPEVTQTPSHQVTQMGQEVILRCVPISNHLYFYWYRQILGQKVEFLVSFYNNEISEKSEIFDDQFSVERPDGSNFTLKIRSTKLEDSAMYFCASSGDRSINSPLHFGNGTRLTVT.

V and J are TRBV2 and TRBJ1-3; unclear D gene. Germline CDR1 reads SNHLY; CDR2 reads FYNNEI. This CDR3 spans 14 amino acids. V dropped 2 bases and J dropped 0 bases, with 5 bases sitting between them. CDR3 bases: TGTGCCAGCAGTGAAACTACCTCTGGAAACACCATATATTTT. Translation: CASSETTSGNTIYF.

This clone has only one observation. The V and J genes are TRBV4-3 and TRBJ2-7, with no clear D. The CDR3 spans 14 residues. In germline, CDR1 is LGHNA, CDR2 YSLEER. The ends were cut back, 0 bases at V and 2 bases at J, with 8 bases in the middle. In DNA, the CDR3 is TGCGCCAGCAGCCAAGAAACTGGGCCCTACGAGCAGTACTTC. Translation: CASSQETGPYEQYF.

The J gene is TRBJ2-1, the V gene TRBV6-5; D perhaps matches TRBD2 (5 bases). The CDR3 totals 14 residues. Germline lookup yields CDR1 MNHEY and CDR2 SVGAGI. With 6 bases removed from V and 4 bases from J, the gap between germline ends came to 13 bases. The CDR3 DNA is TGTGCCAGCAGCTCATGGACGGGGTACAATGAGCAGTTCTTC. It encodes CASSSWTGYNEQFF.

The CDR3 spells CASSDWARQGVSSYEQYF. The CDR3 coding sequence is TGTGCCAGCAGTGACTGGGCCCGACAGGGGGTGAGCTCCTACGAGCAGTACTTC. V usage is TRBV2 and J usage is TRBJ2-7; 9 bases align to TRBD1. Germline lookup yields CDR1 SNHLY and CDR2 FYNNEI. The CDR3 is made up of 18 amino acids. J lost 0 bases, V lost 3 bases, and 12 bases had no gene match.

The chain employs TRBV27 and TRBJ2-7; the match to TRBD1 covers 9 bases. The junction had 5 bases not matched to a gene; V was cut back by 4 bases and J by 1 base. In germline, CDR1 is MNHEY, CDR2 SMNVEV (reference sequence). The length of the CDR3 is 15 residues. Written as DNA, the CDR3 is TGTGCCAGCAGTTATACAGGGGGCGAATCCTACGAGCAGTACTTC. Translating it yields CASSYTGGESYEQYF.

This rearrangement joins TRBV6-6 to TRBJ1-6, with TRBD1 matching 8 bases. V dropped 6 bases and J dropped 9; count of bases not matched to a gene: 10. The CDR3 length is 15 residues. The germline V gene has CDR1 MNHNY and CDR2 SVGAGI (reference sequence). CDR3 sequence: CASSHLDRGGSPLHF. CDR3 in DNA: TGTGCCAGCAGCCACCTCGACAGGGGCGGTTCACCCCTCCACTTT.

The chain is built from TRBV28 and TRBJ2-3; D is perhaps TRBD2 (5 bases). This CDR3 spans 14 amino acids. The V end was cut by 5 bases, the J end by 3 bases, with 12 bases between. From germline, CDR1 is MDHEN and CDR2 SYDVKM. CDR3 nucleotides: TGTGCCAGCAGTCGCCGGACTGGGACAGATACGCAGTATTTT. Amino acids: CASSRRTGTDTQYF.

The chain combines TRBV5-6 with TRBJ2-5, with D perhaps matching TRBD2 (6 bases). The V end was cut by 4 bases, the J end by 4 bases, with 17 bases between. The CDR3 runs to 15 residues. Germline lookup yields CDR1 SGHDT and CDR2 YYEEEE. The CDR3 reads CASSPIRDSRETQYF. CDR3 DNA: TGTGCCAGCAGCCCAATCCGGGACTCAAGAGAGACCCAGTACTTC.

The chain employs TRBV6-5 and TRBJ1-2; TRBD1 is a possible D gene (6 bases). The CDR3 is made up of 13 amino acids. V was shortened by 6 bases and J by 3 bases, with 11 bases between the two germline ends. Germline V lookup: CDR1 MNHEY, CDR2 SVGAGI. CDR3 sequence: CASSPTGHYGYTF. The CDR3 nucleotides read TGTGCCAGCAGCCCCACAGGGCACTATGGCTACACCTTC.